These 8 T cell receptor beta chains were sequenced from one sample in a study of cytomegalovirus exposure and HLA in healthy donors. Primers: 60 Vbeta forward and 13 Jbeta reverse. Data came from immunoSEQ multiplex PCR; TCRdb stores just in-frame clones and leaves some out. The sample consists of more than 150,000 clones, roughly 90% of them appearing once. The sample taken for sequencing was PBMCs. These receptor sequences come from a girl less than two years old in good health and CMV-seronegative.

V usage is TRBV5-1 and J usage is TRBJ2-3, with 7 bases identical to TRBD2. Germline CDR1 is SGHRS and CDR2 is YFSETQ. The CDR3 is 14 amino acids. With V trimmed by 2 bases and J by 6 bases, 6 bases remained unmatched. The CDR3 DNA sequence: TGCGCCAGCAGCTTCGAGGGAGCGGGGGATACGCAGTATTTT. It specifies CASSFEGAGDTQYF.

This rearrangement joins TRBV14 to TRBJ1-1; possibly TRBD1 for D (5 bases). This CDR3 region has 13 residues. Trimming pared 0 bases from V and 9 bases from J, leaving 11 bases between. CDR1 is SGHDN and CDR2 is FVKESK in the germline V gene. The CDR3 sequence: CASSQERRGQAFF. The CDR3 region has the DNA TGTGCCAGCAGCCAAGAGAGGAGGGGCCAAGCTTTCTTT.

The chain is built from TRBV29-1 and TRBJ2-1, with a tentative D call TRBD1 (5 bases). The V end lost 6 bases, the J end lost 3 bases, and 24 bases lay between the germline ends. Germline CDR1 SQVTM, CDR2 ANQGSEA. This CDR3 has 17 residues. The CDR3 DNA sequence: TGCAGCGTACACACTCGGCAGCTAGGGGTTAGCTACAATGAGCAGTTCTTC. Encoded protein: CSVHTRQLGVSYNEQFF.

This sequence joins TRBV14 and TRBJ2-7; 7 positions match TRBD1. Germline V CDR1 and CDR2: SGHDN, FVKESK. The CDR3 consists of 12 residues. The junction had 10 bases not matched to a gene; V was cut back by 5 bases and J by 12 bases. The CDR3 DNA is TGTGCCAGCAGCGAACATCCAGGGGGTCCGTACTTC. It codes for CASSEHPGGPYF.

This clone was detected a few times. This chain joins TRBV7-3 and TRBJ2-2; D is possibly TRBD2 (6 bases). V was trimmed by 2 bases and J by 2 bases, leaving 6 bases between them. The CDR3 totals 14 residues. Germline values: CDR1 SGHTA, CDR2 FQGTGA. The CDR3 DNA follows: TGTGCCAGCAGCTTAGGGACTAACACCGGGGAGCTGTTTTTT. Translating it yields CASSLGTNTGELFF.

J is TRBJ2-5 and V is TRBV5-4, with 7 bases identical to TRBD2. The CDR3 totals 15 residues. The ends lost 0 bases at V and 2 bases at J; junction bases unmatched: 4. Germline CDR1 SGHNT, CDR2 YYREEE (reference sequence). The CDR3 loop reads CASSLVAGTQETQYF. Here the CDR3 DNA reads TGTGCCAGCAGCTTGGTAGCGGGCACACAAGAGACCCAGTACTTC.

This clone was counted once. This chain joins TRBV4-1 and TRBJ2-3; 12 nucleotides match TRBD1. V shed 8 bases and J 2 bases; nucleotides not matched to a gene: 5. CDR1 is MGHRA, CDR2 YSYEKL, per germline. The CDR3 spans 15 residues. CDR3 sequence (DNA): TGCGCCAGCGGGACAGGGGGCCAAAACACAGATACGCAGTATTTT. It specifies CASGTGGQNTDTQYF.

The chain couples TRBV5-1 to TRBJ2-1; 10 bases fit TRBD2. The CDR3 spans 15 residues. From germline, CDR1 is SGHRS and CDR2 YFSETQ. With 4 bases clipped from V and 8 bases from J, the junction kept 9 bases outside the gene matches. The CDR3 nucleotides read TGCGCCAGCAGCCGCCGATCCACTAGCGGGGATGAGCAGTTCTTC. This sequence encodes CASSRRSTSGDEQFF.